This is a list of T cell receptor beta chains from one sample in a study of patients and donors after allogeneic stem cell transplantation. MiXCR, applied by TCRdb to the RT-PCR reads, yields one record per CDR3 protein. Among 150,000 to 250,000 distinct CDR3 sequences listed, around 41% were seen once. The source material was blood, either unsorted or a sorted T cell fraction (not recorded which). The source of these receptors is a human donor who was either an allogeneic HSCT recipient or a stem cell or donor lymphocyte infusion donor (not recorded which). It is not recorded whose cells these are; they may come from a transplant donor. Both conserved end residues are part of each CDR3. The order of the fields is clone size, V gene, D gene, J gene, CDR3 DNA, CDR3 protein. The D gene is left open where the match is weak. Clone size appears in some rows only: once, few, many, or a class for an expanded clone.

few	TRBV12-3/TRBV12-4	NA	TRBJ1-4	TGTGCCAGCAGTTTAAGGGCAGAAGAAAAACTGTTTTTT	CASSLRAEEKLFF
NA	TRBV6-6	TRBD1	TRBJ2-7	TGTGCCAGCAGTTACCTCTCCCAGACAGGGACCTACGAGCAGTACTTC	CASSYLSQTGTYEQYF
NA	TRBV28	TRBD2	TRBJ2-2	TGTGCCACCATCCCGGGACTAGCTATACCCGGGGAGCTGTTTTTT	CATIPGLAIPGELFF
NA	TRBV3-1	TRBD2	TRBJ2-5	TGTGCCAGCAGCCAAGAAAGACTAGCGGGAGCAGAGACCCAGTACTTC	CASSQERLAGAETQYF
NA	TRBV2	TRBD1	TRBJ2-7	TGTGCCAGCAGTCAGACAGGGCCCTCCTACGAGCAGTACTTC	CASSQTGPSYEQYF
few	TRBV6-2/TRBV6-3	NA	TRBJ1-2	TGTGCCAGCAGTTCCGTAGACGCTGGAGGCTACACCTTC	CASSSVDAGGYTF
NA	TRBV15	NA	TRBJ1-2	TGTGCCACCAGCAGAGCACTCGACTTGGGTGGCTACACCTTC	CATSRALDLGGYTF
NA	TRBV7-9	NA	TRBJ1-5	TGTGCCAGCAGCCTTCAAGGGGGGCTCAATCAGCCCCAGCATTTT	CASSLQGGLNQPQHF
NA	TRBV12-3/TRBV12-4	TRBD2	TRBJ2-7	TGTGCCAGCAGTTTAGTGGGAGGGTACGAGCAGTACTTC	CASSLVGGYEQYF
NA	TRBV28	TRBD1	TRBJ1-1	TGTGCCAGCAGCCGCCCCGACAGGGAGAAGACTGAAGCTTTCTTT	CASSRPDREKTEAFF
few	TRBV6-5	NA	TRBJ1-1	TGTGCCACCTTCCTTAGGGGGGGGGACACTGAAGCTTTCTTT	CATFLRGGDTEAFF
few	TRBV28	NA	TRBJ2-7	TGTGCCAGCAGTTTAAACGAGCAGTACTTC	CASSLNEQYF
few	TRBV28	NA	TRBJ2-1	TGTGCCAGCAGATTCACCCTCCGGGATCAGAATGAGCAGTTCTTC	CASRFTLRDQNEQFF
few	TRBV4-3	NA	TRBJ1-1	TGCGCCAGCAGCCAATACGGGGCAGGGACGGCTGAAGCTTTCTTT	CASSQYGAGTAEAFF
NA	TRBV24-1	NA	TRBJ2-1	TGTGCCACCAACACAGGGTACAATGAGCAGTTCTTC	CATNTGYNEQFF
many	TRBV7-2	NA	TRBJ2-2	TGTGCCAGCAGCTTAGGGCAAGGACCCGGGGAGCTGTTTTTT	CASSLGQGPGELFF
few	TRBV7-8	NA	TRBJ2-3	TGTGCCAGCAGCTTACATCCGCTGTTCACAGATACGCAGTATTTT	CASSLHPLFTDTQYF
few	TRBV6-2/TRBV6-3	NA	TRBJ1-2	TGTGCCAGCAGTACGGACCTCTATGGCTACACCTTC	CASSTDLYGYTF
few	TRBV4-3	TRBD2	TRBJ2-7	TGCGCCAGCAGCCAAGATCAGCGGGAGGGGTACGAGCAGTACTTC	CASSQDQREGYEQYF
NA	TRBV5-1	TRBD1	TRBJ2-7	TGCGCCAGCAGCTTGGTCCCCGGGACAGGGGGCATCAACACCTACGAGCAGTACTTC	CASSLVPGTGGINTYEQYF
few	TRBV21-1	NA	TRBJ1-2	TGTGCCAGAAAGGGGTATGGCTACACCTTC	CARKGYGYTF
NA	TRBV12-3/TRBV12-4	NA	TRBJ2-7	TGTGCCAGCAGCCGGATGGACGAGCAGTACTTC	CASSRMDEQYF
NA	TRBV6-5	TRBD2	TRBJ2-1	TGTGCCAGCAGCTCGATAGCGGGGAGCTCCTACAATGAGCAGTTCTTC	CASSSIAGSSYNEQFF
NA	TRBV6-1	TRBD1	TRBJ1-1	TGTGCCAGCAGTGAAGTGGGGGACAGGGCAGGGCGGAACACTGAAGCTTTCTTT	CASSEVGDRAGRNTEAFF
few	TRBV4-2	NA	TRBJ1-5	TGTGCCAGCAGCCAAGAAGGGGCGCAGGGGTACCAGCCCCAGCATTTT	CASSQEGAQGYQPQHF
few	TRBV11-2	TRBD1	TRBJ1-1	TGTGCCAGCAGCTCTCGGACAGGGTCTACCTACCCTGAAGCTTTCTTT	CASSSRTGSTYPEAFF
NA	TRBV4-3	NA	TRBJ2-7	TGCGCCAGCATCCAAGAAGGAAGGGGACGGTACGAGCAGTACTTC	CASIQEGRGRYEQYF
NA	TRBV6-5	NA	TRBJ2-4	TGTGCCAGCAGTTACGACAGGGCCAAAAACATTCAGTACTTC	CASSYDRAKNIQYF
NA	TRBV29-1	NA	TRBJ1-2	TGCAGCGTACCGGACGGCTATGGCTACACCTTC	CSVPDGYGYTF
NA	TRBV7-9	TRBD2	TRBJ2-1	TGTGCCAGCAGGGGGACTACCTACAATGAGCAGTTCTTC	CASRGTTYNEQFF
NA	TRBV5-1	TRBD2	TRBJ2-2	TGCGCCAGCAGCTTCGGACTAGCGGGAGGGTTGGACACCGGGGAGCTGTTTTTT	CASSFGLAGGLDTGELFF
NA	TRBV29-1	TRBD2	TRBJ2-1	TGCAGCGTTAAAGGACTAGCGGGAGGTGGGGAGCAGTTCTTC	CSVKGLAGGGEQFF
few	TRBV12-5	NA	TRBJ1-1	TGTGCTAGTGGTTTGGACGTTGGGGGTGACACTGAAGCTTTCTTT	CASGLDVGGDTEAFF
few	TRBV29-1	NA	TRBJ1-2	TGCAGCGTTGACGGGGGGGACGGCTACACCTTC	CSVDGGDGYTF
few	TRBV4-3	TRBD2	TRBJ2-1	TGCGCCAGCAGCCAAGATCGGGAGGGTTACTACAATGAGCAGTTCTTC	CASSQDREGYYNEQFF
NA	TRBV4-3	NA	TRBJ2-7	TGCGCCAGCAGCCAAGATCCCCTAGCAGCTCTCTACGAGCAGTACTTC	CASSQDPLAALYEQYF
few	TRBV24-1	NA	TRBJ1-1	TGTGCCACCCATACAGTAAGAGGTCCAGCTTTCTTT	CATHTVRGPAFF
few	TRBV20-1	TRBD2	TRBJ2-3	TGCAGTGCTAGAGAAAGATGGAGGGGACTAGCGGGTTTTGATACGCAGTATTTT	CSARERWRGLAGFDTQYF
NA	TRBV3-1	NA	TRBJ1-1	TGTGCCAGCAGCCAAGATCTCGCGAACACTGAAGCTTTCTTT	CASSQDLANTEAFF
few	TRBV12-3/TRBV12-4	TRBD2	TRBJ2-5	TGTGCCAGCAGTTACGCGGGAGCGGAGACCCAGTACTTC	CASSYAGAETQYF
NA	TRBV12-3/TRBV12-4	TRBD1	TRBJ2-7	TGTGCCAGCAAGGGACAGGGTAACGAGCAGTACTTC	CASKGQGNEQYF
NA	TRBV7-8	TRBD2	TRBJ2-7	TGTGCCAGCAGCTTAGCCCCGGGACTAGCGGGAGCGGGATCCTACGAGCAGTACTTC	CASSLAPGLAGAGSYEQYF
NA	TRBV5-1	NA	TRBJ1-1	TGCGCCAGCAGCTTGGCCGTTATGCGAACTGAAGCTTTCTTT	CASSLAVMRTEAFF
NA	TRBV28	NA	TRBJ1-5	TGTGCCAGCAGCCCCCATATGGGGTCGTCGGGTAGCAATCAGCCCCAGCATTTT	CASSPHMGSSGSNQPQHF
NA	TRBV5-6	NA	TRBJ1-1	TGTGCCAGCAGCTTACTCTGGCCGTTGAACACTGAAGCTTTCTTT	CASSLLWPLNTEAFF
NA	TRBV20-1	TRBD1	TRBJ1-2	TGCAGTGCTAGAGATCACGGAGGACAGGACTATGGCTACACCTTC	CSARDHGGQDYGYTF
NA	TRBV4-3	TRBD2	TRBJ2-5	TGCGCCAGCAGCCAGGCCCGGAGCGGGAGGACGACCCAGTACTTC	CASSQARSGRTTQYF
NA	TRBV19	NA	TRBJ1-5	TGTGCCAGTAGTTTCGCAGGGGAACAGCCCCAGCATTTT	CASSFAGEQPQHF
NA	TRBV10-2	NA	TRBJ1-1	TGCGCCAGCAGTGAGGCGCAGGGTAGGAACACTGAAGCTTTCTTT	CASSEAQGRNTEAFF
NA	TRBV6-5	NA	TRBJ2-1	TGTGCCAGCAGTATTACACCCAATGAGCAGTTCTTC	CASSITPNEQFF
few	TRBV12-3/TRBV12-4	TRBD1	TRBJ1-5	TGTGCCAGCAGCCGGACAGGGCTCAATCAGCCCCAGCATTTT	CASSRTGLNQPQHF
once	TRBV20-1	NA	TRBJ2-7	TGCAGTGCTAGAAGGGGGGAGGTCGAGCAGTACTTC	CSARRGEVEQYF